The entry below describes one TCR beta chain. TCRdb reprocessed the 5' RACE reads and reports one entry per CDR3 protein, with no DNA. The data show 130,000 to 150,000 distinct CDR3 sequences, and the top ten clones hold 10% to 15%. This sample is part of a study of T cells expressing NK-cell markers. For the study at large: It was sorted CD3+CD56-NKG2C+, CD3+CD56+NKG2C- and CD3+CD56+NKG2C+ T cells that provided the TCR beta repertoires. One of eight sequenced donors was HCMV-seronegative; the other seven were seropositive.

CDR3 length: 20 amino acids. Germline lookup yields CDR1 MNHGY and CDR2 SVAAGI. This rearrangement joins TRBV6-9 to TRBJ2-6; the D gene TCRdb calls, TRBD1, cannot be checked with no DNA. Sequencing input: blood T cells: a sorted CD56 or NKG2C T cell subset, CD4+ or CD8+ T cells, or bulk PBMC T cells (not recorded which). The origin of this receptor is a man aged 18 to 35 in good health. The CDR3 protein is CASSYYVPGQGGPGANVLTF.